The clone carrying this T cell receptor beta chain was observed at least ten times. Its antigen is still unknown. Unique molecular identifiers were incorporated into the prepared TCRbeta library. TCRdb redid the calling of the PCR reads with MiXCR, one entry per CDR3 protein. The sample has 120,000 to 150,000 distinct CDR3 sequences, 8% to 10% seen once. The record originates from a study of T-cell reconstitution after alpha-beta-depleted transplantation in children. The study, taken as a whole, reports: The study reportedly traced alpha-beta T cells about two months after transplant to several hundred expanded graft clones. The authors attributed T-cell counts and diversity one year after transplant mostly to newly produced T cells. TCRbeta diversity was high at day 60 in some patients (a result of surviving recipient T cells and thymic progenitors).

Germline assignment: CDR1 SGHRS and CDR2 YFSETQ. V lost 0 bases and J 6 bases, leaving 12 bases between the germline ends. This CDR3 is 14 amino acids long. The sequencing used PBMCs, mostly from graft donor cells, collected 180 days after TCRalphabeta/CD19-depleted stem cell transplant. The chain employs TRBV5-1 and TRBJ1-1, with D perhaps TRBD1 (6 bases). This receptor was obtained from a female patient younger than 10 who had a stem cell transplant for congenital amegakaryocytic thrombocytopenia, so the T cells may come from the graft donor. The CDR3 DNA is TGCGCCAGCAGCTTGGGCGTTGGACAGTCTGAAGCTTTCTTT. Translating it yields CASSLGVGQSEAFF.